This T cell receptor beta chain was obtained from a study of blood T cell repertoires in COVID-19. Per the study methods: Reference gene primer amplification gave estimated nucleated cell counts. Sequencing used immunoSEQ multiplex PCR; TCRdb keeps in-frame clones, though not all of them. The V and J calls and the clone size are those of that table, but D and trimming were determined from the DNA. The sample lists 150,000 to 200,000 clones, 84% occurring once. Donors in Cohort 3 who had recovered were those with two negative PCRs, healthcare professional clearance, or resolution of their symptoms. The CDR3 contains 9 residues. Germline V gene data show CDR1 as SEHNR and CDR2 as FQNEAQ (reference sequence). The V end was cut by 6 bases, the J end by 7 bases, with 3 bases between. This clone was picked up a small number of times.

The J gene is TRBJ1-2, the V gene TRBV7-9; D remains ambiguous. The sample consisted of PBMCs or T cells enriched from blood (not recorded which). The TCR sequence derives from a man aged 50 to 59 who had recovered from COVID-19. The chain's CDR3 is CASSRGYTF. In nucleotides, the CDR3 is TGTGCCAGCAGTCGTGGCTACACCTTC. The full variable domain, with the rest looked up from reference TRBV7-9 and TRBJ1-2, is DTGVSQNPRHKITKRGQNVTFRCDPISEHNRLYWYRQTLGQGPEFLTYFQNEAQLEKSRLLSDRFSAERPKGSFSTLEIQRTEQGDSAMYLCASSRGYTFGSGTRLTVV.